This T cell receptor beta chain was captured in a study of T cells in Graves' hyperthyroidism and ophthalmopathy. Study-wide context: Staff took peripheral blood when the initial diagnosis was made, before any treatment began. Findings and limits, study-wide: Onset of ophthalmopathy came a median approximately 6.5 months after the model predicted it. In blood, most of the thyroid clonotypes expanded above 0.001 were also present.

Source material for PBMCs was over 7.5 ml fresh peripheral blood. Points on this clonotype: As yet, its antigen is unknown.

TCR beta CDR3 sequences were amplified from RNA transcripts. First-round RT-PCR of the TCR CDR3 relied on the HTBI primer set. TCRdb passed the multiplex PCR reads through MiXCR, listing each CDR3 protein once. The profile shows 700,000 to 950,000 distinct CDR3 sequences, approximately 36% of them singletons. Trimming took 1 base from V and 2 from J, leaving 18 bases between them. This CDR3 has 17 residues. Germline V gene sequence: CDR1 SGHTA, CDR2 FQGNSA. V usage is TRBV7-2 and J usage is TRBJ2-7; possible D gene TRBD1, 6 bases. The clonotype was recovered from a woman aged 40 to 49 with Graves' hyperthyroidism. The sample taken for sequencing was blood. This CDR3 reads CASSLGRDKGLPYEQYF. The DNA for the CDR3 is TGTGCCAGCAGCTTAGGTAGGGACAAGGGCCTCCCCTACGAGCAGTACTTC.